Below, 27 T cell receptor beta chains from the same sample are listed, as sequenced in a study of spatial heterogeneity in lung cancer. TCRdb recomputed calls from the 5' RACE reads with MiXCR, one row per CDR3 protein. The repertoire has 40,000 to 45,000 distinct CDR3 sequences, approximately 13% of them found once; the top ten carry 56%. As to time point: sample taken at primary tumor resection. The authors sequenced whole RNA from tumor, nontumor lung or frozen PBMC without sorting. The input for sequencing was PBMCs, taken at surgery. These receptors were collected from a male donor with early-stage non-small cell lung cancer.

This clonotype has only a few counts. V and J are TRBV5-4 and TRBJ2-5, with a tentative D call TRBD1 (6 bases). V lost 1 base, J lost 2 bases, and 9 bases lay in between. This CDR3 comprises 14 residues. Germline V gene lookup returns CDR1 SGHNT and CDR2 YYREEE (reference sequence). In DNA, the CDR3 is TGTGCCAGCAGCTTGCTGGACAGACAAGAGACCCAGTACTTC. Translated: CASSLLDRQETQYF.

Only a few counts were recorded for this clonotype. The V call is TRBV28, the J call TRBJ2-1, with 8 bases that match TRBD1. Germline V gene sequence: CDR1 MDHEN, CDR2 SYDVKM. The CDR3 spans 14 residues. Trimming at V came to 6 bases and at J to 6 bases, leaving 7 bases not matched to a gene. The chain's CDR3 is CASSPGQGINEQFF. The CDR3 bases are TGTGCCAGCAGCCCTGGACAGGGCATCAATGAGCAGTTCTTC. Complete variable domain (other parts from reference TRBV28 and TRBJ2-1): DVKVTQSSRYLVKRTGEKVFLECVQDMDHENMFWYRQDPGLGLRLIYFSYDVKMKEKGDIPEGYSVSREKKERFSLILESASTNQTSMYLCASSPGQGINEQFFGPGTRLTVL.

The rearrangement links TRBV27 to TRBJ2-2; D is undetermined. Looked up from germline, CDR1 is MNHEY and CDR2 is SMNVEV (reference sequence). Trimming shortened V by 3 bases and J by 4 bases, and 6 bases separated the two germline ends. The CDR3 is made up of 13 amino acids. The CDR3 DNA reads as TGTGCCAGCAGTTTTACGGGCACCGGGGAGCTGTTTTTT. Protein product: CASSFTGTGELFF.

This sequence joins TRBV3-1 and TRBJ1-2; D gene uncertain. Germline-derived CDR1 and CDR2 are LGHDT and YNNKEL (reference sequence). Trimming pared 1 base from V and 6 bases from J, leaving 9 bases between. The CDR3 covers 13 residues. The CDR3 DNA reads as TGTGCCAGCAGCCAAGGGGAGATGCATGGCTACACCTTC. As protein: CASSQGEMHGYTF. Full variable domain (rest looked up from reference TRBV3-1 and TRBJ1-2): DTAVSQTPKYLVTQMGNDKSIKCEQNLGHDTMYWYKQDSKKFLKIMFSYNNKELIINETVPNRFSPKSPDKAHLNLHINSLELGDSAVYFCASSQGEMHGYTFGSGTRLTVV.

This chain links TRBV7-9 with TRBJ2-2, with D perhaps matching TRBD2 (5 bases). Germline CDR1 reads SEHNR; CDR2 reads FQNEAQ (reference sequence). The ends were cut back, 5 bases at V and 4 bases at J, with 11 bases in the middle. CDR3 length: 14 amino acids. The CDR3 bases are TGTGCCAGCAGCCAAAAGCGGTTCACCGGGGAGCTGTTTTTT. Residues: CASSQKRFTGELFF.

This clonotype showed up many times. The chain couples TRBV28 to TRBJ1-2; the D is unclear. This CDR3 contains 12 residues. CDR1 and CDR2 from the germline V gene are MDHEN and SYDVKM. The ends were cut back, 9 bases at V and 0 bases at J, with 8 bases in the middle. DNA for the CDR3: TGTGCCAGAGAAGGAACTAACTATGGCTACACCTTC. Protein sequence: CAREGTNYGYTF.

The chain couples TRBV7-9 to TRBJ1-2; no firm D call. The V end was cut by 0 bases, the J end by 6 bases, with 17 bases between. CDR1 and CDR2 from the germline V gene are SEHNR and FQNEAQ (reference sequence). This CDR3 comprises 16 residues. The CDR3 reads CASSLAVALGRDGYTF. For the CDR3, the DNA is TGTGCCAGCAGCTTAGCCGTAGCATTGGGGAGAGATGGCTACACCTTC.

The V and J genes are TRBV4-1 and TRBJ1-2; TRBD1 agrees at 7 bases. The CDR3 is made up of 16 amino acids. V trimming: 1 base; J trimming: 0 bases; junction bases outside the gene matches: 5. Germline values: CDR1 MGHRA, CDR2 YSYEKL. Written as DNA, the CDR3 is TGCGCCAGCAGCCAAGGGACAGGCCCGACTAACTATGGCTACACCTTC. Translated, it gives CASSQGTGPTNYGYTF.

This clonotype was seen ten or more times. This chain's CDR3 is CASSLAPGLGYNEQFF. In DNA form, the CDR3 reads TGCGCCAGCAGCTTGGCCCCAGGCCTGGGGTACAATGAGCAGTTCTTC. This rearrangement joins TRBV5-1 to TRBJ2-1; D not resolved. This CDR3 region has 16 residues. Trimming took off 0 bases at V and 4 bases at J, with 14 bases between the two ends. The germline gives CDR1 SGHRS, CDR2 YFSETQ.

This clonotype was counted a few times. The rearrangement joins TRBV7-8 to TRBJ2-2; D might be TRBD2 (6 bases). The germline V gene encodes CDR1 SGHVS and CDR2 FQNEAQ. The CDR3 has 16 amino acids. Between the trimmed V and J ends, which lost 3 bases and 0 bases, there was a span of 11 bases. The CDR3 DNA reads as TGTGCCAGCAGCTTTTTAGGGACTGCGAACACCGGGGAGCTGTTTTTT. Translated: CASSFLGTANTGELFF.

Only a few counts were recorded for this clonotype. The J gene is TRBJ2-5, the V gene TRBV5-1; the D gene is possibly TRBD1 (5 bases). Trimming took 0 bases from V and 0 from J, leaving 9 bases between them. Per germline, CDR1 SGHRS and CDR2 YFSETQ. The CDR3 runs 15 residues. CDR3 DNA sequence: TGCGCCAGCAGCTTGGAGGTGGGGCACCAAGAGACCCAGTACTTC. Amino acids: CASSLEVGHQETQYF.

V gene TRBV9 combines with J gene TRBJ2-7; TRBD1 agrees at 11 bases. The CDR3 consists of 17 residues. The V gene end was trimmed by 2 bases and the J gene end by 3 bases; junction bases not matched to a gene: 10. Germline V gene sequence: CDR1 SGDLS, CDR2 YYNGEE. The CDR3, as DNA: TGTGCCAGCAGCGTGAGTCCCGGGACAGGGGGAGACTACGAGCAGTACTTC. Encoded protein: CASSVSPGTGGDYEQYF. Combining the CDR3 with reference TRBV9 and TRBJ2-7 gives the whole variable domain DSGVTQTPKHLITATGQRVTLRCSPRSGDLSVYWYQQSLDQGLQFLIQYYNGEERAKGNILERFSAQQFPDLHSELNLSSLELGDSALYFCASSVSPGTGGDYEQYFGPGTRLTVT.

This clonotype showed up just a few times. The chain joins TRBV9 to TRBJ1-2, with D tentatively TRBD1 (5 bases). The CDR3 length is 13 residues. CDR1 is SGDLS, CDR2 YYNGEE, per germline. V was cut by 0 bases and J by 7 bases, with 10 bases left in between. As DNA, the CDR3 is TGTGCCAGCAGCGTAGGACAGACCGCTGGCTACACCTTC. Amino acid sequence: CASSVGQTAGYTF.

The rearrangement links TRBV3-1 to TRBJ1-6; D ambiguous. V was clipped by 3 bases and J by 9 bases, with 12 bases between them. The CDR3 spans 14 residues. Per germline, CDR1 LGHDT and CDR2 YNNKEL (reference sequence). DNA for the CDR3: TGTGCCAGCAGCCAGAGACAATCCGTTTCACCCCTCCACTTT. Translated: CASSQRQSVSPLHF.

Many counts were recorded for this clonotype. This chain connects TRBV4-3 to TRBJ2-5, with D perhaps matching TRBD1 or TRBD2 (6 bases each). Germline loops: CDR1 LGHNA, CDR2 YSLEER. Deletions cut 0 bases from V and 3 bases from J, with 17 bases between. This CDR3 spans 17 amino acids. As DNA, the CDR3 is TGCGCCAGCAGCCAAGATCTACCCAGGGGCGGGAAAGAGACCCAGTACTTC. Its translation: CASSQDLPRGGKETQYF.

Many counts were recorded for this clonotype. The chain links TRBV29-1 to TRBJ2-5; D may be TRBD1 (6 bases). The germline V gene has CDR1 SQVTM and CDR2 ANQGSEA. Trimming left V 4 bases short and J 4 bases short, with 10 bases between. The CDR3 consists of 12 residues. The CDR3 here is CSVVIQGETQYF. The CDR3 nucleotides read TGCAGCGTTGTAATACAGGGAGAGACCCAGTACTTC.

This clonotype was counted many times. This chain connects TRBV12-3 or TRBV12-4 to TRBJ1-6; no reliable D call. The CDR3 extends over 16 amino acids. Trimming cost V 7 bases and J 4 bases, with 17 bases left between them. The CDR3 region has the DNA TGTGCCAGCAATAAGGTGGAGACGATGTATAATTCACCCCTCCACTTT. It specifies CASNKVETMYNSPLHF.

The chain recombines TRBV7-9 with TRBJ2-5, with no clear D. Germline V gene sequence: CDR1 SEHNR, CDR2 FQNEAQ (reference sequence). V was pared by 5 bases and J by 5 bases, with 9 bases between. CDR3 length equals 12 residues. DNA for the CDR3: TGTGCCAGCAGCCTTGACTCTGAGACCCAGTACTTC. This sequence encodes CASSLDSETQYF.

The rearrangement links TRBV10-3 to TRBJ2-1; 9 nucleotides line up with TRBD1. CDR3 length equals 14 residues. Germline V gene data show CDR1 as ENHRY and CDR2 as SYGVKD. Losses at the gene ends were 3 bases for V and 8 bases for J; bases not matched to a gene: 5. The CDR3: CAISDLTGGDEQFF. The DNA of the CDR3 is TGTGCCATCAGTGATCTAACAGGGGGCGATGAGCAGTTCTTC.

This clonotype occurred a few times. The genes are TRBV29-1 and TRBJ2-3; D uncertain. The CDR3 totals 10 residues. Germline V gene sequence: CDR1 SQVTM, CDR2 ANQGSEA. With 4 bases removed from V and 2 bases from J, the gap between germline ends came to 1 base. The CDR3 spells CSVVTDTQYF. The CDR3 nucleotides are TGCAGCGTTGTCACAGATACGCAGTATTTT.

This clonotype was detected ten times or more. The gene calls are TRBV6-6 and TRBJ2-1; D is undetermined. CDR1 and CDR2 (germline): MNHNY, SVGAGI (reference sequence). V gave up 7 bases and J gave up 8 bases, with 9 bases separating them. The CDR3 is 11 amino acids. CDR3 amino acids: CASTAVDEQFF. CDR3 nucleotide sequence: TGTGCCAGCACCGCCGTCGATGAGCAGTTCTTC.

This clonotype came up many times. The rearrangement uses TRBV2 and TRBJ2-1, with D tentatively TRBD2 (6 bases). The CDR3 runs 13 residues. Looked up from germline, CDR1 is SNHLY and CDR2 is FYNNEI. The V and J ends lost 4 bases and 2 bases respectively, with 6 bases between them. DNA of the CDR3: TGTGCCAGCAGTGGGGGGGCCTACAATGAGCAGTTCTTC. Protein: CASSGGAYNEQFF. Variable domain in full (rest from reference TRBV2 and TRBJ2-1): EPEVTQTPSHQVTQMGQEVILRCVPISNHLYFYWYRQILGQKVEFLVSFYNNEISEKSEIFDDQFSVERPDGSNFTLKIRSTKLEDSAMYFCASSGGAYNEQFFGPGTRLTVL.

This clonotype has ten or more counts. The chain uses TRBV7-2 and TRBJ2-5; 13 bases line up with TRBD2. This CDR3 has 16 amino acids. The J segment lost 6 bases and the V segment lost 5 bases, leaving 9 bases of the junction unmatched. Looked up from germline, CDR1 is SGHTA and CDR2 is FQGNSA. This CDR3 is CASSPAGLAGMKTQYF. The CDR3 DNA sequence: TGTGCCAGCAGCCCTGCGGGACTAGCGGGGATGAAGACCCAGTACTTC.

Many counts were recorded for this clonotype. The chain joins TRBV6-5 to TRBJ1-2; D remains ambiguous. There are 13 residues in the CDR3. V lost 7 bases and J lost 8, with 17 bases in between. Per the germline V gene, CDR1 is MNHEY and CDR2 is SVGAGI. CDR3: CASTRGRAGGYTF. Written as DNA, the CDR3 is TGTGCCAGCACCCGTGGGCGGGCGGGAGGCTACACCTTC.

The chain couples TRBV7-9 to TRBJ1-3, with 8 positions matching TRBD1. The CDR3 is 17 amino acids. Unmatched junction bases numbered 14, after V lost 6 bases and J lost 4 bases. Germline lookup yields CDR1 SEHNR and CDR2 FQNEAQ (reference sequence). CDR3 DNA sequence: TGTGCCAGCAGGAAAGTTGGACAGGGAGAGTCGGGAAACACCATATATTTT. As protein: CASRKVGQGESGNTIYF.

This chain uses TRBV29-1 with TRBJ1-4; D perhaps matches TRBD1 (5 bases). The CDR3 covers 14 residues. V was trimmed by 7 bases and J by 8 bases, leaving 20 bases between them. Germline-derived CDR1 and CDR2 are SQVTM and ANQGSEA. CDR3 loop: CSARLGGREEKLFF. CDR3 bases: TGCAGCGCGCGATTGGGAGGCAGGGAGGAAAAACTGTTTTTT.

The rearrangement links TRBV12-5 to TRBJ1-2; the D gene is possibly TRBD1 (6 bases). CDR3 length: 12 residues. V was clipped by 2 bases and J by 10 bases, with 11 bases between them. Germline assignment: CDR1 LGHNT and CDR2 FRNRAP. CDR3 residues: CASGLHGGNYTF. Written as DNA, the CDR3 is TGTGCTAGTGGTTTGCATGGGGGCAACTACACCTTC.